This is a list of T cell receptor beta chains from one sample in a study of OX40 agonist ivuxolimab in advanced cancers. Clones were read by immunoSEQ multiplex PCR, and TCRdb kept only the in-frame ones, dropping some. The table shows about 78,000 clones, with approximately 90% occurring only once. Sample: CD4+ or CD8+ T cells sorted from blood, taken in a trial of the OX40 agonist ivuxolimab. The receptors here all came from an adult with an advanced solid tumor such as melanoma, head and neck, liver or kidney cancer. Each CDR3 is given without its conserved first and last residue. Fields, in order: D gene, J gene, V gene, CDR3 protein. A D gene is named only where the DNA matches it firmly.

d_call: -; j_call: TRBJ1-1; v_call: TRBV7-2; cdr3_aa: ASSAGQGPGAF
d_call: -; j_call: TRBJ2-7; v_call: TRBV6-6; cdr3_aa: ASALYRDYEQY
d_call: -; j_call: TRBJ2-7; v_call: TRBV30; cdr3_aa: AISRDQYEQY
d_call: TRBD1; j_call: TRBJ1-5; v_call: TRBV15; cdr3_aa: ATSRDLTGEPQH
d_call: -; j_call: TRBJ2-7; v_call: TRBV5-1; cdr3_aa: ASSFLWDSYEQY
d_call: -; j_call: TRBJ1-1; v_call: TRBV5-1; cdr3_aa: ASSLQAGTEAF
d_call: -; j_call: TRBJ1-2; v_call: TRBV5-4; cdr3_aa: ASSLEVGYGYT
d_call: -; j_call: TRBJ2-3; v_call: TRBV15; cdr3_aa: ATSRGGLTGGRTDTQY
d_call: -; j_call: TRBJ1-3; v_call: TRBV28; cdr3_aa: ASSLGPGNTIY
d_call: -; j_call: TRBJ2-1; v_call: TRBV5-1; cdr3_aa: ASSLGRGRISYNEQF
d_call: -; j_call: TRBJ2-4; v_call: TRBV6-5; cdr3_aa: ASGARELNIQY
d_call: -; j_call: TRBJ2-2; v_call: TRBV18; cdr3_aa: ASSPVPQLGELF
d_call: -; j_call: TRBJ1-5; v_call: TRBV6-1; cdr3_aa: ASSGAGGGAGNQPQH